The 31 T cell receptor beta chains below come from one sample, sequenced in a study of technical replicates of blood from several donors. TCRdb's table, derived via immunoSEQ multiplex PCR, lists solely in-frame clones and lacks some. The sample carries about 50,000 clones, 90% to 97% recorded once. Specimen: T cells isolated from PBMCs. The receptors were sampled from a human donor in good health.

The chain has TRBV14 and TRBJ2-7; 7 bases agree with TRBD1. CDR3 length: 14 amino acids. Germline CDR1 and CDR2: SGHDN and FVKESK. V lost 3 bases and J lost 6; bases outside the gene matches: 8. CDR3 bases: TGTGCCAGCAGCCAGATGATGACAGGGCGCGAGCAGTACTTC. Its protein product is CASSQMMTGREQYF.

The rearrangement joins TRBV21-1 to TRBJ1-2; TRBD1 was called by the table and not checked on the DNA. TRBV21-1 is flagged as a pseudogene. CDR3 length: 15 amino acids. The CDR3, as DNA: TGTGCCAGCAGCAAAGCCAGGGCTGAGAGGCATGGCTACACCTTC. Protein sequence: CASSKARAERHGYTF.

DNA of the CDR3: TGCGCCAGCAGCCAAGGGGTGGGGCTCTATGGCTACACCTTC. This encodes CASSQGVGLYGYTF. The chain combines TRBV4-1 with TRBJ1-2; tentatively, D is TRBD1 (5 bases). Looked up from germline, CDR1 is MGHRA and CDR2 is YSYEKL. Trimming took off 1 base at V and 4 bases at J, with 10 bases between the two ends. The CDR3 contains 14 residues.

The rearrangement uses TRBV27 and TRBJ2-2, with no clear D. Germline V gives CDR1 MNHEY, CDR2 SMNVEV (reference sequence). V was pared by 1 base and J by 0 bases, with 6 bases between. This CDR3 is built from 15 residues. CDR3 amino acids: CASSLYYTNTGELFF. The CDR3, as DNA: TGTGCCAGCAGTTTATACTACACGAACACCGGGGAGCTGTTTTTT.

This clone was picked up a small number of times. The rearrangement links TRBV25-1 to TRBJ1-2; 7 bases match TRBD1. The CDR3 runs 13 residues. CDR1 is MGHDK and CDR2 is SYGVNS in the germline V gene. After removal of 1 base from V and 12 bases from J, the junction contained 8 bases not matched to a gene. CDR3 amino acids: CASSESTGAPNTF. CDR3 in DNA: TGTGCCAGCAGTGAATCAACAGGGGCCCCCAACACCTTC.

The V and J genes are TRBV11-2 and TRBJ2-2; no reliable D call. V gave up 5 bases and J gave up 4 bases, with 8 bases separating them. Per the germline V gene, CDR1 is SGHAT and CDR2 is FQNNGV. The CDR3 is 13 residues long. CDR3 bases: TGTGCCAGCAGCCCTGTCCTCACCGGGGAGCTGTTTTTT. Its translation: CASSPVLTGELFF.

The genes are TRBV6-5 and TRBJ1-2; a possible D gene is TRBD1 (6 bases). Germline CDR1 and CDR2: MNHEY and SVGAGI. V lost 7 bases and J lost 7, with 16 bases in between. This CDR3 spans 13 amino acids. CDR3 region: CASTTTGTGGYTF. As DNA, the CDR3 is TGTGCCAGCACCACCACAGGGACCGGTGGCTACACCTTC.

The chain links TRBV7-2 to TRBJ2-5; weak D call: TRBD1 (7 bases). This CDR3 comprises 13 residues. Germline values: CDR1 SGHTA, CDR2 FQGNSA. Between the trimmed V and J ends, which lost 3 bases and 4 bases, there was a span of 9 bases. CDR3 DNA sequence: TGTGCCAGCAGCTTTCAGGGGGGAGAGACCCAGTACTTC. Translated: CASSFQGGETQYF.

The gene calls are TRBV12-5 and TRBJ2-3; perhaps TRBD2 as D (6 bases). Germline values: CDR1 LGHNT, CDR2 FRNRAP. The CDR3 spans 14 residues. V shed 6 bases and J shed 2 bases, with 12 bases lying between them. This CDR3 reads CASGPGLITDTQYF. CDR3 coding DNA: TGTGCTAGTGGCCCCGGACTAATCACAGATACGCAGTATTTT.

CDR3 in amino acids: CAISDSGSSYNEQFF. In DNA form, the CDR3 reads TGTGCCATCAGTGATAGCGGCAGCTCCTACAATGAGCAGTTCTTC. The J gene is TRBJ2-1, the V gene TRBV10-3, with a tentative D call TRBD2 (6 bases). CDR1 and CDR2 (germline): ENHRY, SYGVKD. V was shortened by 3 bases and J by 0 bases, with 9 bases between the two germline ends. The CDR3 totals 15 residues.

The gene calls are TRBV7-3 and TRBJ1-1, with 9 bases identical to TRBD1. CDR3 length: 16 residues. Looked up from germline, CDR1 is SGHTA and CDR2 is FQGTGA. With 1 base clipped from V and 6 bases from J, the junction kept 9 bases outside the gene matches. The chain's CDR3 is CASSLNADRGGSEAFF. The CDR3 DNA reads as TGTGCCAGCAGCTTAAACGCGGACAGGGGTGGTTCTGAAGCTTTCTTT.

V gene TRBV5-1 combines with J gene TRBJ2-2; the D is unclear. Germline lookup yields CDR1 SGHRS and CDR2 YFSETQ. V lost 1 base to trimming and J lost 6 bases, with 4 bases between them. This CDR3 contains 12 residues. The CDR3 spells CASSLFSGELFF. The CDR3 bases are TGCGCCAGCAGCTTGTTCTCCGGGGAGCTGTTTTTT. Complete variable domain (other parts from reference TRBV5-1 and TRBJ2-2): KAGVTQTPRYLIKTRGQQVTLSCSPISGHRSVSWYQQTPGQGLQFLFEYFSETQRNKGNFPGRFSGRQFSNSRSEMNVSTLELGDSALYLCASSLFSGELFFGEGSRLTVL.

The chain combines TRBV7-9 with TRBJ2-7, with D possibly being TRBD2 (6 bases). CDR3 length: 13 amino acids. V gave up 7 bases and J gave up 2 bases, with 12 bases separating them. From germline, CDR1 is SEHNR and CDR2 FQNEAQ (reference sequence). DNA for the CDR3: TGTGCCAGCAACGGAGGGACTGCCTACGAGCAGTACTTC. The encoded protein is CASNGGTAYEQYF. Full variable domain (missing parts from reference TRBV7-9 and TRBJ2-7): DTGVSQNPRHKITKRGQNVTFRCDPISEHNRLYWYRQTLGQGPEFLTYFQNEAQLEKSRLLSDRFSAERPKGSFSTLEIQRTEQGDSAMYLCASNGGTAYEQYFGPGTRLTVT.

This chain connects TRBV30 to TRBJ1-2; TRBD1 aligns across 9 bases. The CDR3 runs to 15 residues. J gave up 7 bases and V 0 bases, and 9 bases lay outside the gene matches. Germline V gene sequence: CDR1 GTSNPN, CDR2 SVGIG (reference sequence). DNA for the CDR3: TGTGCCTGGAGTGTACGTACAGGGGGCAATCGTGGCTACACCTTC. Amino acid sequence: CAWSVRTGGNRGYTF. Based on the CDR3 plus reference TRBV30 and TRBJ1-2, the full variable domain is SQTIHQWPATLVQPVGSPLSLECTVEGTSNPNLYWYRQAAGRGLQLLFYSVGIGQISSEVPQNLSASRPQDRQFILSSKKLLLSDSGFYLCAWSVRTGGNRGYTFGSGTRLTVV.

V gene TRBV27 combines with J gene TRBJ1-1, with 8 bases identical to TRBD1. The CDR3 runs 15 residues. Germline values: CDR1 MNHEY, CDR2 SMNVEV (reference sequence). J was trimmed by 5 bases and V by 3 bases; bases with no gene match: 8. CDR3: CASSLGQGAKTEAFF. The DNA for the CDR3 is TGTGCCAGCAGTTTGGGGCAGGGGGCGAAAACTGAAGCTTTCTTT.

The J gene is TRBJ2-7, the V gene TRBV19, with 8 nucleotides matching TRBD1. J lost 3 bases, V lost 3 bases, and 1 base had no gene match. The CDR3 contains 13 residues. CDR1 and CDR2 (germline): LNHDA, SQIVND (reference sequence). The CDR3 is CASSMDRDYEQYF. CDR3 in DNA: TGTGCCAGTAGTATGGACAGGGACTACGAGCAGTACTTC.

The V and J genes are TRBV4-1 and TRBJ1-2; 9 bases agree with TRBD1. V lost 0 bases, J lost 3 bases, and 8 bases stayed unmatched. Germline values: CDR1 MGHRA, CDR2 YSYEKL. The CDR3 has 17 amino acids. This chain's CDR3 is CASSQDTGTGRYYGYTF. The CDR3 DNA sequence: TGCGCCAGCAGCCAAGATACAGGGACAGGGAGATACTATGGCTACACCTTC.

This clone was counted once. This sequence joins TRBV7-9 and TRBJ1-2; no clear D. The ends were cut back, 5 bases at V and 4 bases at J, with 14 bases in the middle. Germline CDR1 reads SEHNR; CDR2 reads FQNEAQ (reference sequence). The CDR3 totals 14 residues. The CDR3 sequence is CASSPVGYPYGYTF. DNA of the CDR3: TGTGCCAGCAGCCCCGTGGGCTATCCCTATGGCTACACCTTC.

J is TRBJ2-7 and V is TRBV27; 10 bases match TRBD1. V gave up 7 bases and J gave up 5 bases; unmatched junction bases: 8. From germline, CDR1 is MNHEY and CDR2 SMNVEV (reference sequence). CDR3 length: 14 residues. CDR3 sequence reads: CASNPGQGFDEQYF. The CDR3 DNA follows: TGTGCCAGCAACCCGGGACAGGGGTTCGACGAGCAGTACTTC.

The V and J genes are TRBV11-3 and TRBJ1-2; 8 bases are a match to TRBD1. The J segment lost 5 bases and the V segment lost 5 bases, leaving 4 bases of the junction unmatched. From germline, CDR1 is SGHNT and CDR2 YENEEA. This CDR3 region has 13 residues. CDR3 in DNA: TGTGCCAGCAGCCCCCACAGGGGGTATGGCTACACCTTC. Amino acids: CASSPHRGYGYTF.

CDR3 region: CASSEGRARNQPQHF. The DNA for the CDR3 is TGTGCCAGCAGTGAAGGAAGAGCTCGCAATCAGCCCCAGCATTTT. The chain couples TRBV6-1 to TRBJ1-5; no firm D call. Trimming left V 1 base short and J 2 bases short, with 9 bases between. Per the germline V gene, CDR1 is MNHNS and CDR2 is SASEGT. The CDR3 sequence is 15 residues long.

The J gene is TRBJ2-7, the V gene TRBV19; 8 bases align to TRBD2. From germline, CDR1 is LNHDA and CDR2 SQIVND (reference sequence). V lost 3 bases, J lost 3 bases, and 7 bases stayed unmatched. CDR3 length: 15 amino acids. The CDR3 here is CASSIGGRYSYEQYF. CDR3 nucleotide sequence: TGTGCCAGTAGTATTGGCGGGAGGTACAGCTACGAGCAGTACTTC.

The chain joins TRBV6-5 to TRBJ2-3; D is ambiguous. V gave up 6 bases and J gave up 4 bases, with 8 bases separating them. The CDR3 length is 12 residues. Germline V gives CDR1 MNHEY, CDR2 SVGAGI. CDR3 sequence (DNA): TGTGCCAGCAGCCTCACTGCAGATACGCAGTATTTT. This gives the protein CASSLTADTQYF.

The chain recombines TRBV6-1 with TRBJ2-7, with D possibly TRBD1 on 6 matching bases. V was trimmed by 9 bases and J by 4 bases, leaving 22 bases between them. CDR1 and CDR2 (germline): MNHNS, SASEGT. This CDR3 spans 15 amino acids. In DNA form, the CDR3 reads TGTGCCAGTTCCGAAGAGACAGGCTACTGGTACGAGCAGTACTTC. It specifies CASSEETGYWYEQYF.

CDR3 DNA: TGTGCCATCAGTGAGTTACAGGGGACCTTCTATGGCTACACCTTC. This sequence encodes CAISELQGTFYGYTF. The rearrangement uses TRBV10-3 and TRBJ1-2, with 7 bases aligning to TRBD1. This CDR3 is 15 amino acids long. After removal of 1 base from V and 4 bases from J, the junction contained 6 bases not matched to a gene. Germline-derived CDR1 and CDR2 are ENHRY and SYGVKD.

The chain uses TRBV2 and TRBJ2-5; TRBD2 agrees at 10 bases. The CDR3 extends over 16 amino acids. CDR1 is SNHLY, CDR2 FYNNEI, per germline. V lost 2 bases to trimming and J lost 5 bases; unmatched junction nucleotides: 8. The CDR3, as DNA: TGTGCCAGCAGTGAACCTAGCGGGAGTAGGTGGGAGACCCAGTACTTC. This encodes CASSEPSGSRWETQYF.

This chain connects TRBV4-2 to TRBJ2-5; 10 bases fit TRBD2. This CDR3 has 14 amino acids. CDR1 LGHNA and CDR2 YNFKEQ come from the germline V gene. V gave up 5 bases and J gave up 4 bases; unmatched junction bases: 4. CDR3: CASSVPSGRETQYF. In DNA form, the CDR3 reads TGTGCCAGCAGCGTGCCTAGCGGGAGAGAGACCCAGTACTTC.

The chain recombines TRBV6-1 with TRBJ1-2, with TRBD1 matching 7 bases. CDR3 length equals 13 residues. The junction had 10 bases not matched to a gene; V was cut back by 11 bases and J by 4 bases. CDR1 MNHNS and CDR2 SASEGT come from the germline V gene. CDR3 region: CAGSLDRSYGYTF. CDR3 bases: TGTGCCGGATCATTGGACAGGAGCTATGGCTACACCTTC.

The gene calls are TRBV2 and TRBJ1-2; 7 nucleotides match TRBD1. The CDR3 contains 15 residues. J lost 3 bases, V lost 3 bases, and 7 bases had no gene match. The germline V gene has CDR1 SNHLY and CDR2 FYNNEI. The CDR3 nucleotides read TGTGCCAGCAGTGACTGGGCCGGGACAGACTATGGCTACACCTTC. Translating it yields CASSDWAGTDYGYTF.

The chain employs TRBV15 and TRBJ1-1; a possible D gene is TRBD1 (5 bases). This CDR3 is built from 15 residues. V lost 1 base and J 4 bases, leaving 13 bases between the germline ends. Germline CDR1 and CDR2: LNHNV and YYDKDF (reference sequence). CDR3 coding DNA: TGTGCCACCAGCAGAGGCCATGTCGGGGGCACTGAAGCTTTCTTT. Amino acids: CATSRGHVGGTEAFF.

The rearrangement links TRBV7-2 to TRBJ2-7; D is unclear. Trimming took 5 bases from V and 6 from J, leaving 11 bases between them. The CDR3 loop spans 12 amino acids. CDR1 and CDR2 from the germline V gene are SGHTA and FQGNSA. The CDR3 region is CASSLIYPEQYF. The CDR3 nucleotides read TGTGCCAGCAGCCTAATATACCCCGAGCAGTACTTC.